Below, 12 T cell receptor beta chains from the same sample are listed, as sequenced in a study of OX40 agonist ivuxolimab in advanced cancers. The data were produced by immunoSEQ multiplex PCR, yet TCRdb's version contains in-frame clones alone and is incomplete. The sample shows about 64,000 clones, roughly 80% of them seen only once. This material consisted of CD4+ or CD8+ T cells sorted from blood, taken in a trial of the OX40 agonist ivuxolimab. The origin of the receptors is an adult with an advanced solid tumor such as melanoma, head and neck, liver or kidney cancer.

The chain links TRBV5-1 to TRBJ2-2; 13 nucleotides align to TRBD2. V gave up 4 bases and J gave up 7 bases; unmatched junction bases: 10. Germline assignment: CDR1 SGHRS and CDR2 YFSETQ. The CDR3 totals 17 residues. The CDR3, as DNA: TGCGCCAGCAGCCTGGACACTAGCGGGAGGGCGGTCGGGGAGCTGTTTTTT. This sequence encodes CASSLDTSGRAVGELFF.

The gene calls are TRBV18 and TRBJ2-3; unclear D gene. This CDR3 is 14 amino acids long. Germline CDR1 is KGHSH and CDR2 is LQKENI. Trimming shortened V by 6 bases and J by 0 bases, and 10 bases separated the two germline ends. The CDR3 bases are TGTGCCAGCTCCGCCCTGTCTAGCACAGATACGCAGTATTTT. Residues: CASSALSSTDTQYF.

CDR3 nucleotide sequence: TGTGCCAGCAGTTTAAGGGGTGGAACAGGGGGACGGACTGAAGCTTTCTTT. Protein sequence: CASSLRGGTGGRTEAFF. This chain connects TRBV28 to TRBJ1-1; 8 bases are shared with TRBD1. This CDR3 contains 17 residues. With 2 bases clipped from V and 5 bases from J, the junction kept 13 bases outside the gene matches. Germline values: CDR1 MDHEN, CDR2 SYDVKM. Full variable domain (rest looked up from reference TRBV28 and TRBJ1-1): DVKVTQSSRYLVKRTGEKVFLECVQDMDHENMFWYRQDPGLGLRLIYFSYDVKMKEKGDIPEGYSVSREKKERFSLILESASTNQTSMYLCASSLRGGTGGRTEAFFGQGTRLTVV.

J is TRBJ1-1 and V is TRBV10-3; D not resolved. From germline, CDR1 is ENHRY and CDR2 SYGVKD. The CDR3 loop spans 14 amino acids. V was cut by 2 bases and J by 4 bases, with 11 bases left in between. CDR3 residues: CAISEGLLGTEAFF. In nucleotides, the CDR3 is TGTGCCATCAGTGAGGGCCTCCTGGGCACTGAAGCTTTCTTT.

The chain links TRBV7-3 to TRBJ2-1; D uncertain. Trimming removed 3 bases at V and 0 bases at J, with 12 bases between. The CDR3 has 16 amino acids. Germline V gene data show CDR1 as SGHTA and CDR2 as FQGTGA. Here the CDR3 reads CASSLTPWSSYNEQFF. The CDR3 DNA sequence: TGTGCCAGCAGCTTGACCCCTTGGTCCTCCTACAATGAGCAGTTCTTC.

This clone has a handful of counts. V usage is TRBV6-6 and J usage is TRBJ2-3, with TRBD2 matching 7 bases. The germline gives CDR1 MNHNY, CDR2 SVGAGI (reference sequence). With V trimmed by 6 bases and J by 10 bases, 7 bases remained unmatched. The length of the CDR3 is 12 residues. CDR3 region: CASREGGTPQYF. CDR3 DNA: TGTGCCAGCAGAGAGGGAGGGACGCCGCAGTATTTT.

The chain combines TRBV9 with TRBJ2-2; 9 bases map to TRBD1. Per germline, CDR1 SGDLS and CDR2 YYNGEE. Trimming at V came to 5 bases and at J to 6 bases, leaving 11 bases not matched to a gene. This CDR3 comprises 16 residues. The CDR3 DNA sequence: TGTGCCAGCAGTACCACCGGGACAGGGCTTTCCGGGGAGCTGTTTTTT. Its protein is CASSTTGTGLSGELFF.

V gene TRBV19 combines with J gene TRBJ2-1; TRBD1 is a possible D gene (6 bases). The ends were cut back, 7 bases at V and 2 bases at J, with 15 bases in the middle. The CDR3 loop spans 15 amino acids. The germline V gene has CDR1 LNHDA and CDR2 SQIVND (reference sequence). CDR3 nucleotides: TGTGCCAGTAACGCCTTGGACAGAACCTACAATGAGCAGTTCTTC. This gives the protein CASNALDRTYNEQFF.

V is TRBV19 and J is TRBJ2-3, with TRBD1 as a possible D gene (5 bases). Germline-derived CDR1 and CDR2 are LNHDA and SQIVND (reference sequence). The ends were cut back, 6 bases at V and 6 bases at J, with 10 bases in the middle. The CDR3 contains 12 residues. For the CDR3, the DNA is TGTGCCAGTAGCCCCCAGGGTGATACGCAGTATTTT. This gives the protein CASSPQGDTQYF.

The chain joins TRBV6-1 to TRBJ2-5; TRBD2 matches at 10 bases. The CDR3 length is 13 residues. V trimming: 10 bases; J trimming: 5 bases; junction bases outside the gene matches: 7. Germline-derived CDR1 and CDR2 are MNHNS and SASEGT. This CDR3 reads CATRTSGGETQYF. In DNA form, the CDR3 reads TGTGCCACCAGGACTAGCGGTGGGGAGACCCAGTACTTC.

The chain employs TRBV9 and TRBJ2-2; D may match TRBD1 or TRBD2 (5 bases each). The CDR3 sequence is 14 residues long. Trimming removed 6 bases from V and 6 bases from J, with 15 bases in between. Per germline, CDR1 SGDLS and CDR2 YYNGEE. CDR3 DNA: TGTGCCAGCACCCAAGATCGGGGCTCCGGGGAGCTGTTTTTT. This encodes CASTQDRGSGELFF. The full variable domain, in which reference TRBV9 and TRBJ2-2 provide the parts outside the CDR3, is DSGVTQTPKHLITATGQRVTLRCSPRSGDLSVYWYQQSLDQGLQFLIQYYNGEERAKGNILERFSAQQFPDLHSELNLSSLELGDSALYFCASTQDRGSGELFFGEGSRLTVL.

This chain uses TRBV4-1 with TRBJ1-2; unclear D gene. The CDR3 runs 13 residues. V was shortened by 1 base and J by 3 bases, with 6 bases between the two germline ends. Germline-derived CDR1 and CDR2 are MGHRA and YSYEKL. The CDR3 DNA reads as TGCGCCAGCAGCCAAGTGGGCGACTATGGCTACACCTTC. This codes for CASSQVGDYGYTF.